This entry concerns a single T cell receptor beta chain. This clonotype has at least ten counts. Its antigen has not been determined. No much larger clone is present one base from it, and per-base qualities are unavailable. For repertoire sequencing, the TCR beta CDR3 regions were amplified from RNA transcripts. The first round of RT-PCR was done with HTBI primers and the Qiagen OneStep RT-PCR kit, and was followed by a second round of multiplex PCR, then size selection and purification. Sequencing of the libraries was carried out on an Illumina HiSeq2000 in paired-end mode with 100 bp reads. Regarding the original processing steps: SOAPnuke was used to process the reads, throwing out any read that had adapters, had uncalled bases, had a mean Phred below 15, or lacked an exact constant-primer or identifier match. COPE v1.2.5 was used to merge the high-quality paired reads. Each unique nucleotide sequence was defined as a clonotype, and clonotypes were aligned to IMGT TRB V, D and J references with MiTCR v1.1. Only V-J combinations with frequency above 0.0001 were analysed, covering 98% to 99.2% of repertoires. For each V-J combination, a TCR clonal expansion and chaos score was defined as the ratio of F50 clonal expansion to chaos observed in the TCRdist matrix. Welch's t-statistics and random forest were used to narrow the features down to 10 to 15 V-J combinations, which were then fed into a naive Bayes classifier. The similarity between thyroid and blood repertoires was quantified using the Morisita-Horn index. The public reads were reanalyzed by TCRdb: fastp trimming at Q25, MiXCR alignment, in-frame beta chains only. Every distinct CDR3 protein forms one entry, paired with its most common genes and DNA. These V and J calls derive from TCRdb rather than the authors' analysis. Here the sample has 1 million to 1.3 million distinct CDR3 sequences; about 35% occur a single time. The top ten constitute roughly 10% of the sample.

This entry is derived from a study of Graves' ophthalmopathy and Graves' hyperthyroidism (dated by TCRdb to the late 2010s). Looking at the study overall: A patient counted as having stable hyperthyroidism if there was no progression to ophthalmopathy within 18 months of follow-up. To tell Graves' ophthalmopathy apart from Graves' hyperthyroidism, and to predict which patients would progress to ophthalmopathy, the study relied on TCR beta repertoire signatures. In total, 135 blood samples were TCR-sequenced: some 40 ophthalmopathy, approximately 75 hyperthyroidism and roughly 17 hyperthyroidism-to-ophthalmopathy patients. To explore V-J signatures distinguishing ophthalmopathy from hyperthyroidism, a discovery set of around 100 patients (43 ophthalmopathy, some 55 stable hyperthyroidism) was enrolled. The independent validation cohort included 18 to 20 hyperthyroidism patients plus 17 patients who later progressed from hyperthyroidism to ophthalmopathy. In about 6 hyperthyroidism patients, T-cell repertoires of thyroid tissue and blood were compared. After sampling, hyperthyroidism patients received methimazole starting at 30 mg daily, and ophthalmopathy patients received high-dose intravenous methylprednisolone.

From its cysteine to its phenylalanine, the CDR3 spans 16 amino acids. The sequence is cut down to CDR3 DNA, 48 bases in frame from base 1. V is shortened by 3 bases, J by 0 bases, and the region joining them spans 12 bases. CDR1 and CDR2 are read off the germline V gene (reference sequence) as SEHNR and FQNEAQ. General conclusions and limits of the study: In cross-validation, the 13-signature model distinguished ophthalmopathy from stable hyperthyroidism with about 87% sensitivity and around 81% specificity, and in the test set the corresponding values were approximately 80% and 75%. In validation, the model predicted ophthalmopathy progression with 55% to 71% sensitivity and approximately 75% specificity; roughly 11 predicted patients were CT-confirmed with GO in a median of roughly 6.8 months. Sample size was not statistically predetermined, and group allocation was not concealed from the investigators. Most expanded thyroid clonotypes with a frequency above 0.001 also appeared in blood, which suggests that blood repertoires may reflect the immune response in the thyroid.

Patients with hyperthyroidism were aged 18 to 65 years, had been newly diagnosed, and had a disease duration of less than 2 months. Patients with other autoimmune diseases, uncontrolled infections, pregnancy or lactation were excluded. Diagnosis was based on clinical symptoms, serum thyroxine, TRAb, thyroid ultrasound and orbital computed tomography. Total RNA was extracted using Trizol reagent, and RNA quality was checked on an Agilent 2100 Bioanalyzer. The sequence was obtained from an adult man with Graves' hyperthyroidism. The V gene is TRBV7-9 and the J gene is TRBJ1-5, and possibly TRBD1, on 6 matching bases. Source material: peripheral blood or thyroid tissue (not recorded which). The CDR3 protein is CASSFAGALSNQPQHF. The nucleotide sequence reads as follows: TGTGCCAGCAGCTTCGCAGGGGCACTTAGCAATCAGCCCCAGCATTTT.